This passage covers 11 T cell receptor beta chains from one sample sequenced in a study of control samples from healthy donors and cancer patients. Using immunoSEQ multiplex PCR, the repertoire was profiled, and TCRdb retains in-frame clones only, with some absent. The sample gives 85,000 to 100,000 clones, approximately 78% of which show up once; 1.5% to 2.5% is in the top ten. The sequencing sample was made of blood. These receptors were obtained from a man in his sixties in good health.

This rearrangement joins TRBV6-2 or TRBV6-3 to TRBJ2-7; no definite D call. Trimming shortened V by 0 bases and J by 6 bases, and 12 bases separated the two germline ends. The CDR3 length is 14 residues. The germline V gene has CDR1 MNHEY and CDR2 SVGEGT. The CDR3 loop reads CASSYSLTLPEQYF. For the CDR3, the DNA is TGTGCCAGCAGTTACTCCCTGACCCTGCCCGAGCAGTACTTC.

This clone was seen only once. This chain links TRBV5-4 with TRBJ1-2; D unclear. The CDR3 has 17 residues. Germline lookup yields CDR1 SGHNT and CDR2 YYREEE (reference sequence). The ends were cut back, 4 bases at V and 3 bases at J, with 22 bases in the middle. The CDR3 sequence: CASSPRFIQEDDYGYTF. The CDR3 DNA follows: TGTGCCAGCAGCCCCCGTTTTATCCAGGAGGACGACTATGGCTACACCTTC.

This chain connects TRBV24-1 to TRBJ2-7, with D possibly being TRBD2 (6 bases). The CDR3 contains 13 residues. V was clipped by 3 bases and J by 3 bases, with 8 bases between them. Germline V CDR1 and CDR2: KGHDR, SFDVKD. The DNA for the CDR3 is TGTGCCACCAGTGATCCGACTAGCTACGAGCAGTACTTC. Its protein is CATSDPTSYEQYF.

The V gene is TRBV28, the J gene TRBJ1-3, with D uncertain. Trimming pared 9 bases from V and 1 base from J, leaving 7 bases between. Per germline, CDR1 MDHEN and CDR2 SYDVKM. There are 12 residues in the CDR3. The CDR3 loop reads CASSESGNTIYF. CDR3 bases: TGTGCCAGTTCAGAATCTGGAAACACCATATATTTT.

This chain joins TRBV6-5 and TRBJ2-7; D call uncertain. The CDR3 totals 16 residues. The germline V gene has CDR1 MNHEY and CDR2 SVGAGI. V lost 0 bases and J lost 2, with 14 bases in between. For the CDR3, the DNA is TGTGCCAGCAGTTACTCGAGTTCCGTGCCCCCCTACGAGCAGTACTTC. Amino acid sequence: CASSYSSSVPPYEQYF.

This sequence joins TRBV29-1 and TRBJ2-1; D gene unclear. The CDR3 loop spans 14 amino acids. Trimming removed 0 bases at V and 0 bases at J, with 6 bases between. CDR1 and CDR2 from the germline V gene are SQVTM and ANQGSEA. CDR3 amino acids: CSVEDWSSYNEQFF. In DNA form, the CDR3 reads TGCAGCGTTGAAGACTGGAGCTCCTACAATGAGCAGTTCTTC.

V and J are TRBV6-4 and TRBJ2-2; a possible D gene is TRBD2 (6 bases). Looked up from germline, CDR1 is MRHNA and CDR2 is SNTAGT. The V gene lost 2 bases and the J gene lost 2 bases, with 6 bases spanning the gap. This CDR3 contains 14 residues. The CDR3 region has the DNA TGTGCCAGCAGTGACGGGACTAACACCGGGGAGCTGTTTTTT. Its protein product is CASSDGTNTGELFF.

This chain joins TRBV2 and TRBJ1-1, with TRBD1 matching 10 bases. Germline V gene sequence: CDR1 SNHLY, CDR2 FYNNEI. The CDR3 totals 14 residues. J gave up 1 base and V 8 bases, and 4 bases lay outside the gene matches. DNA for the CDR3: TGTGCCAGCGGGCGGACAGGGGGGAACACTGAAGCTTTCTTT. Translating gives CASGRTGGNTEAFF.

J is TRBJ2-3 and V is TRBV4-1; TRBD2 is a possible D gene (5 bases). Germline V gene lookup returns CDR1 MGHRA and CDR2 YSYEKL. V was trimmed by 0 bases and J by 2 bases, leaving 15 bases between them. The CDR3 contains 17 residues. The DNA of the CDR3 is TGCGCCAGCAGCCAAGATCCGCCGCCGGGGTTCACAGATACGCAGTATTTT. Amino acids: CASSQDPPPGFTDTQYF.

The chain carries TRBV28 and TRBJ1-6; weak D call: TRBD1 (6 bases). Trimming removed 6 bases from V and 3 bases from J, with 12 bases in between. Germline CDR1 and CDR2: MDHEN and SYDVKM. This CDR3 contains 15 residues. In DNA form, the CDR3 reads TGTGCCAGCAGCCCTCGGGACATCTATAATTCACCCCTCCACTTT. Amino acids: CASSPRDIYNSPLHF.

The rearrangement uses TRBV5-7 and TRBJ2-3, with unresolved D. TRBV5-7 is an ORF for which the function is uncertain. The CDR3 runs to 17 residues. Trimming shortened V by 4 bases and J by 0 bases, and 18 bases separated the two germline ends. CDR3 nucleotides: TGTGCCAGCAGCATAGCCGACGGAGTACTTAGCACAGATACGCAGTATTTT. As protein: CASSIADGVLSTDTQYF.